The rows below give T cell receptor beta chains drawn from one sample of a study of response to subunit inactivated influenza vaccine. MiXCR, run by TCRdb on the RT-PCR reads, gives a single entry per CDR3 protein. In the table there are about 780,000 distinct CDR3 sequences, approximately 18% of which are singletons. The material was PBMCs from blood, obtained roughly 5 days after vaccination. These receptors all come from a man between 50 and 59 years old who received an inactivated influenza vaccine. Each CDR3 is given with its conserved first and last residue. A D gene is named only where the DNA matches it firmly. Clone size is stated in some rows and not others, as once, few, many or a class when expanded.

NA	TRBJ1-5	NA	TRBV6-5	CASSYSGQWGQPQHF	TGTGCCAGCAGTTACTCTGGACAGTGGGGTCAGCCCCAGCATTTT
few	TRBJ2-7	TRBD2	TRBV7-2	CASSPSGSVYEQYF	TGTGCCAGCAGTCCTAGCGGGAGCGTCTACGAGCAGTACTTC
NA	TRBJ2-1	TRBD2	TRBV9	CATGRDYSYNEQFF	TGTGCCACAGGGCGGGACTATTCCTACAATGAGCAGTTCTTC
few	TRBJ2-7	TRBD1	TRBV7-9	CASASNRGSLYEQYF	TGTGCCAGCGCTTCCAACAGGGGGTCTCTCTACGAGCAGTACTTC
NA	TRBJ2-5	NA	TRBV15	CATTETRAGETQYF	TGTGCCACCACCGAAACAAGGGCAGGAGAGACCCAGTACTTC
NA	TRBJ2-7	NA	TRBV19	CASSIGQFYEQYF	TGTGCCAGTAGTATTGGACAGTTCTACGAGCAGTACTTC
few	TRBJ2-7	NA	TRBV10-3	CAISATDYEQYF	TGTGCCATCAGTGCGACAGACTACGAGCAGTACTTC
few	TRBJ2-7	NA	TRBV20-1	CSAPGRGGTWNEQYF	TGCAGTGCCCCAGGTAGGGGTGGTACTTGGAACGAGCAGTACTTC
NA	TRBJ2-4	NA	TRBV7-2	CASSLEVGGAIQYF	TGTGCCAGCAGCTTAGAAGTCGGGGGAGCCATTCAGTACTTC
NA	TRBJ2-3	TRBD2	TRBV20-1	CSAPGRLAESTDTQYF	TGCAGTGCGCCCGGTAGGCTAGCGGAGAGCACAGATACGCAGTATTTT
few	TRBJ1-5	NA	TRBV6-1	CASRRRAIDLYSNQPQHF	TGTGCCAGCAGGAGAAGGGCCATCGATCTTTATAGCAATCAGCCCCAGCATTTT
NA	TRBJ2-5	TRBD2	TRBV6-1	CASRGLAGVRAETQYF	TGTGCCAGCAGGGGACTAGCGGGAGTGAGGGCCGAGACCCAGTACTTC
few	TRBJ2-1	NA	TRBV7-2	CASSLASRGVYNEQFF	TGTGCCAGCAGCTTAGCCTCTAGAGGGGTATACAATGAGCAGTTCTTC
many	TRBJ2-3	NA	TRBV5-1	CASSLMGASTDTQYF	TGCGCCAGCAGCTTGATGGGGGCTAGCACAGATACGCAGTATTTT
NA	TRBJ2-1	TRBD1	TRBV28	CASSPGTGGVNEQFF	TGTGCCAGCAGTCCCGGGACAGGGGGCGTGAATGAGCAGTTCTTC
NA	TRBJ2-7	NA	TRBV5-1	CASKGGFEGSEQYF	TGCGCCAGCAAAGGGGGATTTGAGGGGAGCGAGCAGTACTTC
few	TRBJ2-5	TRBD1	TRBV6-1	CASSATGVFQETQYF	TGTGCCAGCAGTGCTACAGGGGTATTCCAAGAGACCCAGTACTTC
NA	TRBJ2-7	NA	TRBV3-1	CASSQEGQSSYEQYF	TGTGCCAGCAGCCAAGAGGGACAAAGCTCCTACGAGCAGTACTTC
NA	TRBJ2-2	TRBD1	TRBV9	CASSEGTGANTGELFF	TGTGCCAGCAGCGAGGGGACAGGCGCGAACACCGGGGAGCTGTTTTTT
NA	TRBJ1-5	NA	TRBV7-6	CASSAGLGGNSNQPQHF	TGTGCCAGCAGCGCGGGCCTAGGGGGAAATAGCAATCAGCCCCAGCATTTT
many	TRBJ2-1	TRBD1	TRBV7-9	CASSTLPGTGDNEQFF	TGTGCCAGCAGCACGCTCCCCGGGACAGGGGACAATGAGCAGTTCTTC
NA	TRBJ1-5	NA	TRBV28	CASRPRRSNQPQHF	TGTGCCAGCAGACCTAGAAGGAGCAATCAGCCCCAGCATTTT
NA	TRBJ1-2	NA	TRBV29-1	CSVEDEWGYGYTF	TGCAGCGTTGAAGATGAGTGGGGCTACGGCTACACCTTC
few	TRBJ2-3	NA	TRBV10-3	CAISVGQGPDTQYF	TGTGCCATCAGTGTCGGGCAGGGGCCAGATACGCAGTATTTT
NA	TRBJ2-7	TRBD1	TRBV24-1	CATSVQGADEQYF	TGTGCCACCAGTGTACAGGGGGCCGACGAGCAGTACTTC
few	TRBJ1-5	TRBD1	TRBV5-5	CASSLGATGGNQPQHF	TGTGCCAGCAGCTTGGGGGCCACAGGGGGCAATCAGCCCCAGCATTTT
NA	TRBJ1-1	NA	TRBV4-2	CASSRTSWGGLHVNTEAFF	TGTGCCAGCAGCCGAACGTCGTGGGGGGGGCTACATGTAAACACTGAAGCTTTCTTT
NA	TRBJ1-1	TRBD1	TRBV6-1	CASSRDRARTEAFF	TGTGCCAGCAGCCGCGACAGGGCGAGGACTGAAGCTTTCTTT
many	TRBJ2-2	NA	TRBV4-2	CASSQVGPPGELFF	TGTGCCAGCAGCCAAGTCGGCCCCCCCGGGGAGCTGTTTTTT
few	TRBJ2-5	TRBD2	TRBV20-1	CSAIRGGQETQYF	TGCAGTGCTATCCGGGGGGGTCAAGAGACCCAGTACTTC
NA	TRBJ2-3	NA	TRBV2	CASSGSTFTQYF	TGTGCCAGCAGCGGAAGTACCTTCACGCAGTATTTT
few	TRBJ2-1	NA	TRBV10-1	CASSSQASYNEQFF	TGCGCCAGCAGTTCGCAGGCTTCCTACAATGAGCAGTTCTTC
few	TRBJ2-5	TRBD1	TRBV9	CASSVGTGGLETQYF	TGTGCCAGCAGCGTGGGGACAGGGGGTTTGGAGACCCAGTACTTC
few	TRBJ2-5	NA	TRBV5-6	CASSLIQGRKTQYF	TGTGCCAGCAGCTTGATTCAGGGGCGAAAGACCCAGTACTTC
NA	TRBJ2-3	NA	TRBV12-3/TRBV12-4	CASSTLSDTQYF	TGTGCCAGCAGCACTCTATCAGATACGCAGTATTTT
many	TRBJ2-5	TRBD1	TRBV5-1	CASSFLAFGTAQETQYF	TGCGCCAGCAGCTTTCTTGCCTTCGGGACAGCTCAAGAGACCCAGTACTTC
NA	TRBJ2-3	TRBD1	TRBV10-3	CAISEPGTGTDTQYF	TGTGCCATCAGTGAACCGGGGACAGGGACAGATACGCAGTATTTT
few	TRBJ1-1	NA	TRBV5-1	CASSLEISVNTEAFF	TGCGCCAGCAGCTTGGAGATATCGGTGAACACTGAAGCTTTCTTT
few	TRBJ2-6	NA	TRBV29-1	CSVLPFSGANVLTF	TGCAGCGTTCTCCCTTTCTCTGGGGCCAACGTCCTGACTTTC
NA	TRBJ2-7	NA	TRBV11-2	CASSLVMYEQYF	TGTGCCAGCAGCTTAGTTATGTACGAGCAGTACTTC
NA	TRBJ2-1	TRBD2	TRBV5-8	CASSLRLAGVGEQFF	TGTGCCAGCAGCCTTAGACTAGCGGGAGTCGGTGAGCAGTTCTTC
NA	TRBJ2-3	NA	TRBV27	CASSPKTNPDTQYF	TGTGCCAGCAGTCCGAAGACGAATCCAGATACGCAGTATTTT
NA	TRBJ1-2	NA	TRBV27	CASSQSLGFADGYTF	TGTGCCAGCAGTCAATCACTAGGCTTTGCTGATGGCTACACCTTC
NA	TRBJ1-1	NA	TRBV18	CASSPIPGPNTEAFF	TGTGCCAGCTCACCGATCCCCGGGCCGAACACTGAAGCTTTCTTT
NA	TRBJ2-4	NA	TRBV5-1	CASSLDGNIQYF	TGCGCCAGCAGCTTGGACGGAAACATTCAGTACTTC
NA	TRBJ2-7	TRBD2	TRBV7-2	CASSLAVGAGVSYEQYF	TGTGCCAGCAGCTTAGCGGTCGGGGCGGGAGTGTCTTACGAGCAGTACTTC
NA	TRBJ2-1	TRBD1	TRBV7-6	CASSLGTGGIWDEQFF	TGTGCCAGCAGCTTAGGGACAGGGGGTATATGGGATGAGCAGTTCTTC
few	TRBJ2-1	TRBD2	TRBV3-1	CASSQTGGFNEQFF	TGTGCCAGCAGCCAGACGGGAGGGTTCAATGAGCAGTTCTTC
few	TRBJ1-6	NA	TRBV4-1	CASSQDLRYLARVHF	TGCGCCAGCAGCCAAGATCTTCGTTATTTGGCTCGCGTCCACTTT
NA	TRBJ2-1	TRBD2	TRBV6-1	CASRASAGGGDNEQFF	TGTGCCAGCAGGGCTTCAGCGGGAGGCGGGGACAATGAGCAGTTCTTC
NA	TRBJ1-1	NA	TRBV4-2	CASSQSRWNTEAFF	TGTGCCAGCAGCCAATCTCGATGGAACACTGAAGCTTTCTTT
few	TRBJ2-1	TRBD1	TRBV7-9	CASSLSYRGPSYNEQFF	TGTGCCAGCAGCCTCTCGTACAGGGGCCCTTCCTACAATGAGCAGTTCTTC
NA	TRBJ2-3	TRBD2	TRBV7-2	CASSLSPSGVADTQYF	TGTGCCAGCAGCTTATCCCCTAGCGGGGTAGCAGATACGCAGTATTTT
NA	TRBJ2-1	NA	TRBV20-1	CSARRTQNTSSYNEQFF	TGCAGTGCTAGGAGGACACAGAATACGAGCTCCTACAATGAGCAGTTCTTC
few	TRBJ2-1	TRBD2	TRBV20-1	CSAPPGGSVQFF	TGCAGTGCTCCCCCGGGGGGGTCGGTGCAGTTCTTC
NA	TRBJ2-5	NA	TRBV6-6	CASKNRFQETQYF	TGTGCCAGCAAAAACAGGTTTCAAGAGACCCAGTACTTC